The next 20 T cell receptor beta chains were all read from a single sample in a study of beta chain features in type 1 diabetes. As every portion of the isolated RNA was reverse transcribed, the sequencing read expressed TCRB transcripts. Clones were sequenced by immunoSEQ multiplex PCR, and TCRdb holds only the in-frame ones, with some missing. The data show approximately 200,000 clones, over 7.5% seen once. Sequencing was done on a sample of naive CD4+ T cells from blood. The receptors derive from a woman aged 18-35 years in good health.

At least ten counts were recorded for this clone. The chain uses TRBV14 and TRBJ2-7, with TRBD2 identical over 8 bases. The CDR3 runs to 14 residues. From germline, CDR1 is SGHDN and CDR2 FVKESK. The V and J ends lost 1 base and 5 bases, in that order; junction bases with no gene match: 4. The CDR3: CASSQGGRPHEQYF. For the CDR3, the DNA is TGTGCCAGCAGCCAAGGCGGGAGGCCCCACGAGCAGTACTTC.

This clone was observed a handful of times. V and J are TRBV19 and TRBJ2-7; possible D gene TRBD1, 6 bases. CDR3 length: 15 residues. V lost 6 bases and J lost 7, with 22 bases in between. Germline lookup yields CDR1 LNHDA and CDR2 SQIVND (reference sequence). CDR3 DNA sequence: TGTGCCAGTAGCCCCCGGGCTCAACAGGGTCGGGAGCAGTACTTC. The encoded protein is CASSPRAQQGREQYF.

V gene TRBV5-8 combines with J gene TRBJ2-2; the D is unclear. The germline V and J ends were trimmed by 4 bases and 5 bases, with 15 bases remaining between them. CDR3 length equals 15 residues. The germline V gene has CDR1 SGHTS and CDR2 YDEGEE. CDR3 in amino acids: CASSGRAVGTGELFF. The CDR3 DNA sequence: TGTGCCAGCAGCGGCCGCGCGGTTGGGACCGGGGAGCTGTTTTTT.

Only a few counts were recorded for this clone. CDR3: CASSSDRSSYEQYF. Written as DNA, the CDR3 is TGCGCCAGCAGCTCGGACAGGAGCTCCTACGAGCAGTACTTC. The gene calls are TRBV5-1 and TRBJ2-7; 7 bases are a match to TRBD1. The ends lost 3 bases at V and 0 bases at J; junction bases unmatched: 3. The CDR3 totals 14 residues. CDR1 and CDR2 (germline): SGHRS, YFSETQ.

The rearrangement joins TRBV30 to TRBJ1-5; 9 nucleotides align to TRBD1. V lost 7 bases, J lost 6 bases, and 16 bases stayed unmatched. CDR3 length: 16 residues. Per germline, CDR1 GTSNPN and CDR2 SVGIG (reference sequence). The CDR3 spells CALDTGGVMSFQPQHF. The CDR3 DNA follows: TGTGCCTTAGATACAGGGGGCGTGATGAGTTTTCAGCCCCAGCATTTT. Full variable domain (rest looked up from reference TRBV30 and TRBJ1-5): SQTIHQWPATLVQPVGSPLSLECTVEGTSNPNLYWYRQAAGRGLQLLFYSVGIGQISSEVPQNLSASRPQDRQFILSSKKLLLSDSGFYLCALDTGGVMSFQPQHFGDGTRLSIL.

The table lists this clone with a few counts. The genes are TRBV29-1 and TRBJ1-2, with D uncertain. V shed 6 bases and J shed 0 bases, with 11 bases lying between them. There are 13 residues in the CDR3. Germline V lookup: CDR1 SQVTM, CDR2 ANQGSEA. The chain's CDR3 is CSVDSGANYGYTF. DNA of the CDR3: TGCAGCGTAGACTCCGGAGCTAACTATGGCTACACCTTC.

This rearrangement joins TRBV25-1 to TRBJ2-2; tentatively, D is TRBD1 (6 bases). CDR3 length equals 14 residues. Trimming cost V 3 bases and J 8 bases, with 13 bases left between them. Germline V lookup: CDR1 MGHDK, CDR2 SYGVNS. CDR3 region: CASSDLGAQGELFF. The CDR3 region has the DNA TGTGCCAGCAGTGACCTGGGGGCGCAAGGGGAGCTGTTTTTT.

The chain links TRBV15 to TRBJ2-7; D perhaps matches TRBD1 (6 bases). This CDR3 has 14 residues. V was clipped by 5 bases and J by 0 bases, with 11 bases between them. Germline-derived CDR1 and CDR2 are LNHNV and YYDKDF (reference sequence). The DNA of the CDR3 is TGTGCCACCAGCCCGGGACAAAGCTCCTACGAGCAGTACTTC. It encodes CATSPGQSSYEQYF.

The sample holds a few counts of this clone. The rearrangement links TRBV7-9 to TRBJ1-3; D ambiguous. The CDR3 extends over 15 amino acids. Germline assignment: CDR1 SEHNR and CDR2 FQNEAQ (reference sequence). V was pared by 3 bases and J by 3 bases, with 12 bases between. CDR3 protein: CASSFRAFGGNTIYF. CDR3 coding DNA: TGTGCCAGCAGCTTCCGAGCATTTGGTGGAAACACCATATATTTT.

In its sample, this clone was seen a few times. V gene TRBV30 combines with J gene TRBJ1-1; perhaps TRBD1 as D (5 bases). This CDR3 has 14 amino acids. Between the trimmed V and J ends, which lost 0 bases and 0 bases, there was a span of 8 bases. Germline V lookup: CDR1 GTSNPN, CDR2 SVGIG (reference sequence). The CDR3 loop reads CAWSVRGMNTEAFF. DNA of the CDR3: TGTGCCTGGAGTGTCCGGGGGATGAACACTGAAGCTTTCTTT.

The chain employs TRBV5-6 and TRBJ1-2; TRBD1 aligns across 10 bases. J lost 4 bases, V lost 4 bases, and 4 bases had no gene match. CDR1 and CDR2 from the germline V gene are SGHDT and YYEEEE. CDR3 length: 14 residues. CDR3 coding DNA: TGTGCCAGCAGCGCGGGACAGGGGATCTATGGCTACACCTTC. Translated, it gives CASSAGQGIYGYTF.

This chain uses TRBV5-4 with TRBJ2-2; D might be TRBD1 (6 bases). Germline V gene lookup returns CDR1 SGHNT and CDR2 YYREEE (reference sequence). Trimming removed 3 bases at V and 2 bases at J, with 14 bases between. This CDR3 region has 16 residues. Written as DNA, the CDR3 is TGTGCCAGCAGCTCGGGCCCGGGACACAACACCGGGGAGCTGTTTTTT. It translates to CASSSGPGHNTGELFF.

In its sample, this clone was seen a few times. The V call is TRBV6-5, the J call TRBJ1-5; the D is unclear. Trimming removed 7 bases from V and 2 bases from J, with 6 bases in between. The CDR3 runs 12 residues. Looked up from germline, CDR1 is MNHEY and CDR2 is SVGAGI. The CDR3 DNA is TGTGCCAGCATATCCGGCAATCAGCCCCAGCATTTT. This gives the protein CASISGNQPQHF.

As regards this clone: Other DNA sequences of this sample code for an identical CDR3. The rearrangement links TRBV5-1 to TRBJ2-5; 7 positions agree with TRBD1. Germline CDR1 reads SGHRS; CDR2 reads YFSETQ. Trimming at V came to 2 bases and at J to 3 bases, leaving 1 base not matched to a gene. The CDR3 extends over 13 amino acids. The CDR3 DNA follows: TGCGCCAGCAGCTTCCAGGGGGAAGAGACCCAGTACTTC. Translation gives CASSFQGEETQYF.

This clone was counted between two and nine times. V and J are TRBV9 and TRBJ1-1; D might be TRBD1 (5 bases). The germline V gene has CDR1 SGDLS and CDR2 YYNGEE. This CDR3 contains 17 residues. Trimming stripped 0 bases from V and 4 bases from J, with 19 bases between. The CDR3 sequence is CASSVALADQRGTEAFF. The CDR3 DNA reads as TGTGCCAGCAGCGTAGCTTTGGCAGATCAAAGGGGCACTGAAGCTTTCTTT.

Ten or more counts support this clone. This chain links TRBV7-2 with TRBJ2-7; D call uncertain. The CDR3 spans 12 residues. Trimming left V 4 bases short and J 0 bases short, with 4 bases between. CDR1 is SGHTA and CDR2 is FQGNSA in the germline V gene. The CDR3 DNA follows: TGTGCCAGCAGCTCGAGCTCCTACGAGCAGTACTTC. This sequence encodes CASSSSSYEQYF.

This clone appeared a few times. The chain has TRBV5-6 and TRBJ2-2; TRBD1 is a possible D gene (6 bases). CDR1 and CDR2 from the germline V gene are SGHDT and YYEEEE. This CDR3 is 16 amino acids long. Trimming pared 3 bases from V and 1 base from J, leaving 13 bases between. CDR3 bases: TGTGCCAGCAGCTCGGTCCCGACAGGGAACACCGGGGAGCTGTTTTTT. Amino acid sequence: CASSSVPTGNTGELFF.

This clone was seen a few times. V is TRBV5-6 and J is TRBJ2-2; 7 nucleotides align to TRBD1. Germline-derived CDR1 and CDR2 are SGHDT and YYEEEE. The trim removed 4 bases at V and 4 bases at J, leaving 7 bases unmatched. The CDR3 has 15 amino acids. The CDR3 region has the DNA TGTGCCAGCAGCCGCCGCAGGGGGAGCACCGGGGAGCTGTTTTTT. This codes for CASSRRRGSTGELFF.

CDR3 coding DNA: TGTGCCAGCAGCGTAGCACAGGGGGATTACGAGCAGTACTTC. Translated, it gives CASSVAQGDYEQYF. The genes are TRBV9 and TRBJ2-7, with 8 bases aligning to TRBD1. There are 14 residues in the CDR3. Germline V gene sequence: CDR1 SGDLS, CDR2 YYNGEE. J gave up 4 bases and V 0 bases, and 3 bases lay outside the gene matches.

The sample holds a few counts of this clone. This CDR3 is CASSPGRTPSYNEQFF. The DNA for the CDR3 is TGCGCCAGCAGCCCGGGGAGGACGCCCTCCTACAATGAGCAGTTCTTC. The V gene is TRBV5-1, the J gene TRBJ2-1, with D possibly TRBD2 on 6 matching bases. In germline, CDR1 is SGHRS, CDR2 YFSETQ. The CDR3 has 16 amino acids. Trimming pared 4 bases from V and 0 bases from J, leaving 14 bases between.